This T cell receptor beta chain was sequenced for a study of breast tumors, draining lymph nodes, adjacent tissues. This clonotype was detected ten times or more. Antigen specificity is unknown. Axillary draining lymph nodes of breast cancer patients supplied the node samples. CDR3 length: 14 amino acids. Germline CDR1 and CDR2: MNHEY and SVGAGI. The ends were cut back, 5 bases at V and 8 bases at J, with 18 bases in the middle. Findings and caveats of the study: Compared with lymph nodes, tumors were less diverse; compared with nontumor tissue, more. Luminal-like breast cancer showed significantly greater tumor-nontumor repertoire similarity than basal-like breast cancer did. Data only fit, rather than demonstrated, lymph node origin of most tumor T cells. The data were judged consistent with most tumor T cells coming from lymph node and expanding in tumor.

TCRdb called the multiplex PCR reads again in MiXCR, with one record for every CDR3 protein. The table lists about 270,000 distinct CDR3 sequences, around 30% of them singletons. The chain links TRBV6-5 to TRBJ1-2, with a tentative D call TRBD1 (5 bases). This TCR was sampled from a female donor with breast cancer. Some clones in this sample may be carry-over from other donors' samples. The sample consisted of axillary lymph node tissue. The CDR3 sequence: CASSPPSGWGGYTF. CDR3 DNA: TGTGCCAGCAGTCCACCCTCAGGATGGGGCGGCTACACCTTC.